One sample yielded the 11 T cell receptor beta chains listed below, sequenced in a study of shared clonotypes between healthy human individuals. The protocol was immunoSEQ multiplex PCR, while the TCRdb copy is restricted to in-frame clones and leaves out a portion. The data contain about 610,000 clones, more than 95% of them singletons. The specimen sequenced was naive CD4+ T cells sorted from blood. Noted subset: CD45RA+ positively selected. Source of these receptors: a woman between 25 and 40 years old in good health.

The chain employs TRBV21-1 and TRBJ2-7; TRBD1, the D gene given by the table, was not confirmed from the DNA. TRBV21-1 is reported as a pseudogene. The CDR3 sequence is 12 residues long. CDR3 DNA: TGTGCCAGCGGACAGGGGGTCTACGAGCAGTACTTC. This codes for CASGQGVYEQYF.

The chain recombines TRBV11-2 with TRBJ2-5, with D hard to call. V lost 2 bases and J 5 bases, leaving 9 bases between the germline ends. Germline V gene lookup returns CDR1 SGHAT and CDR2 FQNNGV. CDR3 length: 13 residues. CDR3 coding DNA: TGTGCCAGCAGCTTATCAGCGTCGGAGACCCAGTACTTC. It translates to CASSLSASETQYF.

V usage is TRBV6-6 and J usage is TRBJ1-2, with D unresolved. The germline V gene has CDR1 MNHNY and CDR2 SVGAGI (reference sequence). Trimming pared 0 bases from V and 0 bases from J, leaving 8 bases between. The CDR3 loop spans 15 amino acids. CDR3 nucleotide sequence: TGTGCCAGCAGTTACTCGAGTACAGCTAACTATGGCTACACCTTC. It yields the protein CASSYSSTANYGYTF.

CDR3 amino acids: CASSYSRGSGDTQYF. CDR3 DNA sequence: TGTGCCAGCAGTTACTCCCGGGGGAGTGGAGATACGCAGTATTTT. The J gene is TRBJ2-3, the V gene TRBV6-5, with a weak D call TRBD2 (6 bases). Germline-derived CDR1 and CDR2 are MNHEY and SVGAGI. Trimming removed 0 bases from V and 5 bases from J, with 12 bases in between. The CDR3 consists of 15 residues.

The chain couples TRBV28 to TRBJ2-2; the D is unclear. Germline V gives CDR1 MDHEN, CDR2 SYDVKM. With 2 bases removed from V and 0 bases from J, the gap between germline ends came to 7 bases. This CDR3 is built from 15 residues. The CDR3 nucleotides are TGTGCCAGCAGTTTAAGTCCACCGAACACCGGGGAGCTGTTTTTT. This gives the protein CASSLSPPNTGELFF.

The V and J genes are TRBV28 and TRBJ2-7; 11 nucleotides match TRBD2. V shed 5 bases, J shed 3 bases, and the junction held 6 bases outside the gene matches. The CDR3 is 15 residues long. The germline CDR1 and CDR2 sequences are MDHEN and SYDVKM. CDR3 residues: CASSQGLAAFYEQYF. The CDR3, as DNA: TGTGCCAGCAGTCAGGGACTAGCGGCCTTCTACGAGCAGTACTTC.

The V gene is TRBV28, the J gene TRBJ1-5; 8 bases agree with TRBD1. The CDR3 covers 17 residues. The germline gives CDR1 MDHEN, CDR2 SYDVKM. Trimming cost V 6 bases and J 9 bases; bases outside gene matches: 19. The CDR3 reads CASSTGQGRVGGVPQHF. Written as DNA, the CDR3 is TGTGCCAGCAGCACAGGACAGGGACGGGTGGGAGGTGTGCCCCAGCATTTT.

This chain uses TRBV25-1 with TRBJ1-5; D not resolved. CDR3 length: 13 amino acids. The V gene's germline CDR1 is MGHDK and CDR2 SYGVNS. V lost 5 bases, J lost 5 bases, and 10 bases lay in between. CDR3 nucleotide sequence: TGTGCCAGCAGTAAGGATCGGTATCAGCCCCAGCATTTT. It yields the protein CASSKDRYQPQHF.

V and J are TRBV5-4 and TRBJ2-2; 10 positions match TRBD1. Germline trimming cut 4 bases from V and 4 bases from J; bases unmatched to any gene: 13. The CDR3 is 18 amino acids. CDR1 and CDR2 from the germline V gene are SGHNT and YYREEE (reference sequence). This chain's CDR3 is CASSKRGQGLRSTGELFF. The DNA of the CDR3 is TGTGCCAGCAGCAAAAGGGGACAGGGGCTAAGATCCACCGGGGAGCTGTTTTTT. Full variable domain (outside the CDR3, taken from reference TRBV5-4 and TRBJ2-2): ETGVTQSPTHLIKTRGQQVTLRCSSQSGHNTVSWYQQALGQGPQFIFQYYREEENGRGNFPPRFSGLQFPNYSSELNVNALELDDSALYLCASSKRGQGLRSTGELFFGEGSRLTVL.

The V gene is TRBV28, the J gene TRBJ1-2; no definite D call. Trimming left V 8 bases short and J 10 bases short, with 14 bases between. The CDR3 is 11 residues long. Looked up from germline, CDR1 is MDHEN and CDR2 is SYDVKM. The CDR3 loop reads CASLSRFDYTF. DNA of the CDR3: TGTGCCAGCCTTTCAAGGTTTGACTACACCTTC.

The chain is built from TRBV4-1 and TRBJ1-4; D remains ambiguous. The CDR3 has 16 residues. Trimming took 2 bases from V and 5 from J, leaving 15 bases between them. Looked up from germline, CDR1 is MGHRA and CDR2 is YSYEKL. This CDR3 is CASSQSVTVENEKLFF. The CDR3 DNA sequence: TGCGCCAGCAGCCAATCCGTGACGGTTGAGAATGAAAAACTGTTTTTT.